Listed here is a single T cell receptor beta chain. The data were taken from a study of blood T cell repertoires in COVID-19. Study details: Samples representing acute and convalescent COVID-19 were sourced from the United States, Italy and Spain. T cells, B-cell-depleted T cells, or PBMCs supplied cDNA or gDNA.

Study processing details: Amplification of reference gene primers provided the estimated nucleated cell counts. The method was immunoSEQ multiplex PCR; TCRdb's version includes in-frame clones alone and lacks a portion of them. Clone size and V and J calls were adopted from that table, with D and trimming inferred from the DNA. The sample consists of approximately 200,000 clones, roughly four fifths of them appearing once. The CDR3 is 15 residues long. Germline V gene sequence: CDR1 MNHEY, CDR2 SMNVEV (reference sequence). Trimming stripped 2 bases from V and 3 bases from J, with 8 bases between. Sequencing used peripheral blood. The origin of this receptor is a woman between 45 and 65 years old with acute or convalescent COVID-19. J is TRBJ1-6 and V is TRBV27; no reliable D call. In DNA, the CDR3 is TGTGCCAGCAGTTTAGGGCAGGTCTATAATTCACCCCTCCACTTT. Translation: CASSLGQVYNSPLHF.